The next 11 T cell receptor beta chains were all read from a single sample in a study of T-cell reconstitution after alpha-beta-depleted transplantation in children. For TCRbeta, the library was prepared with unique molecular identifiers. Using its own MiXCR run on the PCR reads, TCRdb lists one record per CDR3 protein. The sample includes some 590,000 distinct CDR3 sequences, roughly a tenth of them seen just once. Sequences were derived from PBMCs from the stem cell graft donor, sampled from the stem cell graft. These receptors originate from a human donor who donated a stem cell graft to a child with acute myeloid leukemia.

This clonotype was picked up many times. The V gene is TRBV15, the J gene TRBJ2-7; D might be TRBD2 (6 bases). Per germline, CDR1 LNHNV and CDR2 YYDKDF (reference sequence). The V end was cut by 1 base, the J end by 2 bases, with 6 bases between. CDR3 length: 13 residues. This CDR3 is CATSRGTTYEQYF. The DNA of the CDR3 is TGTGCCACCAGCAGAGGGACTACCTACGAGCAGTACTTC.

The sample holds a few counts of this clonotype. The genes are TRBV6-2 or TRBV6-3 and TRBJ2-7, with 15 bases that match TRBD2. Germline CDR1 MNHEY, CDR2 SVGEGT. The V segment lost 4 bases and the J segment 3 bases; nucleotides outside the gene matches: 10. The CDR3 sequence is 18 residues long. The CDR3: CASSSRGLAGGSIYEQYF. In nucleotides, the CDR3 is TGTGCCAGCAGTTCTAGAGGACTAGCGGGAGGGTCCATCTACGAGCAGTACTTC.

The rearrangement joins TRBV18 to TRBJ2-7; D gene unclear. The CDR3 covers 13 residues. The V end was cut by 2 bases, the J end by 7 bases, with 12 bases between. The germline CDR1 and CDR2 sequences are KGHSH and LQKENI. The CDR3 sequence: CASSPSERLEQYF. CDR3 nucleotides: TGTGCCAGCTCACCAAGCGAACGGTTGGAGCAGTACTTC.

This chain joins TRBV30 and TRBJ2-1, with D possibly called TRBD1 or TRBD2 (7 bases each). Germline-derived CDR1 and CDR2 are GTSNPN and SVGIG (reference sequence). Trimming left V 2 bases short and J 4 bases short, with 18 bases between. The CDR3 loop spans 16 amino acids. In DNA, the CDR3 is TGTGCCTGGAGTCCCCGACAGGGCGGGGGTTACAATGAGCAGTTCTTC. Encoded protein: CAWSPRQGGGYNEQFF.

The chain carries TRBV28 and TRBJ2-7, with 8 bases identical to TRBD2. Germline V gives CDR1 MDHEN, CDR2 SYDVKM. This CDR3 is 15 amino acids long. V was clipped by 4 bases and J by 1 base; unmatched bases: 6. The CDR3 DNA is TGTGCCAGCAGTTCCCGCCGGGGGGGATCCTACGAGCAGTACTTC. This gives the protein CASSSRRGGSYEQYF.

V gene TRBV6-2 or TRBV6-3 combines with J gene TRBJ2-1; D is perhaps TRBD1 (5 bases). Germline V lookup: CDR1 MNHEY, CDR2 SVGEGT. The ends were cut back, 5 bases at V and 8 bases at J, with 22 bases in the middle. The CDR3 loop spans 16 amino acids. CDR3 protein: CASSQGRRQVDDEQFF. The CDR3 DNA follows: TGTGCCAGCAGTCAGGGCCGTCGCCAGGTAGACGATGAGCAGTTCTTC.

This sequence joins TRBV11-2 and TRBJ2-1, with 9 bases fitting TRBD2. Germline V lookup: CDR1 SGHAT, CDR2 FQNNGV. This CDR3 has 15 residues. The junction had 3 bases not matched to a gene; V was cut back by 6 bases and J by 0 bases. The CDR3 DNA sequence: TGTGCCAGCAGGGGACTAGCCGACTCCTACAATGAGCAGTTCTTC. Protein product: CASRGLADSYNEQFF.

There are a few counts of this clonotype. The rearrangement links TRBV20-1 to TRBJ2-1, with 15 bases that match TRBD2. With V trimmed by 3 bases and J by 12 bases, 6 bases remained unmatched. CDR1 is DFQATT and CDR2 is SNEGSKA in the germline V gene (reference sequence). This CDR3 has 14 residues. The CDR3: CSASLGLAGGGQFF. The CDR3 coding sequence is TGCAGTGCTAGTCTGGGACTAGCGGGAGGAGGGCAGTTCTTC.

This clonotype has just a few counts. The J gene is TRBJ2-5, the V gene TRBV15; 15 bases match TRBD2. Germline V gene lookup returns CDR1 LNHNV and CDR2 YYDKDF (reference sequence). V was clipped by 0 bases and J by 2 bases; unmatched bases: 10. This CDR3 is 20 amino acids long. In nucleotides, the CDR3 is TGTGCCACCAGCAGAGATAAGGGACTAGCGGGGGGCGGGGGTCAAGAGACCCAGTACTTC. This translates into CATSRDKGLAGGGGQETQYF.

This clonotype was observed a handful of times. The CDR3 is CASSSPGSQETQYF. The CDR3 coding sequence is TGTGCCAGCAGCTCGCCTGGGAGCCAAGAGACCCAGTACTTC. The V call is TRBV7-2, the J call TRBJ2-5; a weak D match, TRBD2 (5 bases). V lost 4 bases to trimming and J lost 1 base, with 10 bases between them. The CDR3 is 14 residues long. Looked up from germline, CDR1 is SGHTA and CDR2 is FQGNSA.

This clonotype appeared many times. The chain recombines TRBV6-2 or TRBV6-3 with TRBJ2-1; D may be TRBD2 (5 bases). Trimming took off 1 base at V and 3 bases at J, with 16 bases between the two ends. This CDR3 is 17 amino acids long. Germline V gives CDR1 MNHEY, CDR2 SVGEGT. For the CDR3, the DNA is TGTGCCAGCAGTTACTTGGAGGAGACGGCTAACTACAATGAGCAGTTCTTC. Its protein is CASSYLEETANYNEQFF.